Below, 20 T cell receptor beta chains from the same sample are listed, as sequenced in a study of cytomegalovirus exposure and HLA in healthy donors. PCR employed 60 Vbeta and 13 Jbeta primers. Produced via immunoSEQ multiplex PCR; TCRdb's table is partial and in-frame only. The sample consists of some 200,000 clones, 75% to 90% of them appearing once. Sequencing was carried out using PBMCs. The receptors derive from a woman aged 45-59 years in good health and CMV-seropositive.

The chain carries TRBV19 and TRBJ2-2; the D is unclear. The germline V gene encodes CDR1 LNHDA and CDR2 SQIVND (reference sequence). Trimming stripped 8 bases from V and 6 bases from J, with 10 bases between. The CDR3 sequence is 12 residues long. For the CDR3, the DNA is TGTGCCAGTGACAAGGTCGCCGGGGAGCTGTTTTTT. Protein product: CASDKVAGELFF.

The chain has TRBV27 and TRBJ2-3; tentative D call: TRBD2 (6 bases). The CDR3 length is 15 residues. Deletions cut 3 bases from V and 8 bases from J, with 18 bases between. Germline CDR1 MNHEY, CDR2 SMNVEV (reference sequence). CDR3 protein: CASSFSRFPGGTQYF. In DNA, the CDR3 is TGTGCCAGCAGTTTTTCTCGGTTCCCCGGGGGTACGCAGTATTTT.

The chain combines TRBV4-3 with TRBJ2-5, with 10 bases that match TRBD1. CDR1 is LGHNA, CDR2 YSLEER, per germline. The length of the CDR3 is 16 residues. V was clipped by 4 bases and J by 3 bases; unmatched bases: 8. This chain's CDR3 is CASSPMAGQGKETQYF. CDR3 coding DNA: TGCGCCAGCAGCCCAATGGCGGGACAGGGGAAAGAGACCCAGTACTTC.

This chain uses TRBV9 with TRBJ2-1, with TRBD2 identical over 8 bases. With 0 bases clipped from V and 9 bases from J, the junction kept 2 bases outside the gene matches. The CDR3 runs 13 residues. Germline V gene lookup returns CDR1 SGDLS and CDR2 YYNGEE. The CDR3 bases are TGTGCCAGCAGCGTAGATAGCGGGGCTGAGCAGTTCTTC. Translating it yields CASSVDSGAEQFF.

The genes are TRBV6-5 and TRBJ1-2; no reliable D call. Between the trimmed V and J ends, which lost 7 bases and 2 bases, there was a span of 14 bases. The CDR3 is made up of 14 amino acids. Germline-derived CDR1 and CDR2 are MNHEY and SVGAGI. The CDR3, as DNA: TGTGCCAGCACCCGGGGAGGCAGCAACTATGGCTACACCTTC. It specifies CASTRGGSNYGYTF.

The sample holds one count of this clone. CDR3 DNA sequence: TGTGCCAGCTCCCCCGGGACAGGGGCGCATCAGCCCCAGCATTTT. It yields the protein CASSPGTGAHQPQHF. The chain couples TRBV18 to TRBJ1-5, with TRBD1 matching over 10 bases. CDR3 length equals 15 residues. Germline loops: CDR1 KGHSH, CDR2 LQKENI. V lost 6 bases to trimming and J lost 5 bases; unmatched junction nucleotides: 7.

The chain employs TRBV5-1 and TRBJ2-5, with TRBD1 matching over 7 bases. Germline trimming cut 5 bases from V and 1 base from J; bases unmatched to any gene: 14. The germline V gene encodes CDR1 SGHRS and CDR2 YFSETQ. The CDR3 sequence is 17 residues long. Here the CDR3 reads CASSPRQGVRAQETQYF. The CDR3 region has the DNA TGCGCCAGCAGTCCTAGACAGGGTGTTCGGGCCCAAGAGACCCAGTACTTC. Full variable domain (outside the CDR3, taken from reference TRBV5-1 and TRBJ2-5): KAGVTQTPRYLIKTRGQQVTLSCSPISGHRSVSWYQQTPGQGLQFLFEYFSETQRNKGNFPGRFSGRQFSNSRSEMNVSTLELGDSALYLCASSPRQGVRAQETQYFGPGTRLLVL.

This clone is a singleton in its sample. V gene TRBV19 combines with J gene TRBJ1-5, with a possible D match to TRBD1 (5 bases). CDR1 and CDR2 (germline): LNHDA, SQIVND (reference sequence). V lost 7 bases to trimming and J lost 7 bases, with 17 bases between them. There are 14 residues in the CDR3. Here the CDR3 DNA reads TGTGCCAGTAAAGGGGACCTTGCGGGGCAGCCCCAGCATTTT. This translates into CASKGDLAGQPQHF.

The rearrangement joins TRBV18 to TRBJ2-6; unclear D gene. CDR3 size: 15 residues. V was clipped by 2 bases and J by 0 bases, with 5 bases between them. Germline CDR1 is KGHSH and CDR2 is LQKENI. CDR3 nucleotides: TGTGCCAGCTCACCAGAGTTCTCTGGGGCCAACGTCCTGACTTTC. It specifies CASSPEFSGANVLTF.

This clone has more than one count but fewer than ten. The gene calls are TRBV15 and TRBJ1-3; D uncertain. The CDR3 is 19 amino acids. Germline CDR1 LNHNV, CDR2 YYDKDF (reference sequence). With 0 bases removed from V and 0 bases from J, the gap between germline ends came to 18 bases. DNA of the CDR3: TGTGCCACCAGCAGAGATCCGGTTCGACAACCGAGCTCTGGAAACACCATATATTTT. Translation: CATSRDPVRQPSSGNTIYF. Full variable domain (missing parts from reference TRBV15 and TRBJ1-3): DAMVIQNPRYQVTQFGKPVTLSCSQTLNHNVMYWYQQKSSQAPKLLFHYYDKDFNNEADTPDNFQSRRPNTSFCFLDIRSPGLGDTAMYLCATSRDPVRQPSSGNTIYFGEGSWLTVV.

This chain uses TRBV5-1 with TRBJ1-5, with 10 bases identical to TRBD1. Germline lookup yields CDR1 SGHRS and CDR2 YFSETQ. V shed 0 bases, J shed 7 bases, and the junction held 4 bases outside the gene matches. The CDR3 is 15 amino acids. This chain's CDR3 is CASSLDGTGEQPQHF. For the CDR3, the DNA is TGCGCCAGCAGCTTGGACGGGACAGGGGAGCAGCCCCAGCATTTT.

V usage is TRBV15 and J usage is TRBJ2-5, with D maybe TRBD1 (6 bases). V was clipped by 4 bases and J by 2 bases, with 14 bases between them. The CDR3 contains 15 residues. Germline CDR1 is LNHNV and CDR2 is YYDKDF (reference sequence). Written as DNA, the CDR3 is TGTGCCACCAGCACCTCTGGACAGCCTCAAGAGACCCAGTACTTC. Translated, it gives CATSTSGQPQETQYF.

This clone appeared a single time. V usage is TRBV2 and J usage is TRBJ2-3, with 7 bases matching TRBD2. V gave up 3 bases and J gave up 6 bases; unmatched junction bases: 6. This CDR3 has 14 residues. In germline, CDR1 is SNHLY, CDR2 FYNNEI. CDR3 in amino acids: CASSEAGAGDTQYF. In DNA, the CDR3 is TGTGCCAGCAGTGAGGCGGGAGCGGGGGATACGCAGTATTTT.

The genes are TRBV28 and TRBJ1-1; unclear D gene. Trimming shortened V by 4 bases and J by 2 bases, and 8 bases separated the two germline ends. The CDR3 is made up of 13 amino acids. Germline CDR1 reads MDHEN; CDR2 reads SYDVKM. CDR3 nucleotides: TGTGCCAGCAGTTATAGGAGAAACACTGAAGCTTTCTTT. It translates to CASSYRRNTEAFF.

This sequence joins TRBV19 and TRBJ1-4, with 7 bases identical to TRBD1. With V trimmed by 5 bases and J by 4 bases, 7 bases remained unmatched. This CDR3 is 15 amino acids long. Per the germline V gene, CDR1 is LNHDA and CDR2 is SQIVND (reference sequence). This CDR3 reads CASSGRTGVNEKLFF. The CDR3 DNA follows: TGTGCCAGTAGTGGAAGGACAGGAGTTAATGAAAAACTGTTTTTT.

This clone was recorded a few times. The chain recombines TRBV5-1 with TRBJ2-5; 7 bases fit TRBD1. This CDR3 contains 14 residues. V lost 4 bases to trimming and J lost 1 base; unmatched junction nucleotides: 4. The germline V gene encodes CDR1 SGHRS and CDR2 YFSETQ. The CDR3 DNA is TGCGCCAGCAGCCTGGGACAGCTCCAAGAGACCCAGTACTTC. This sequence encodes CASSLGQLQETQYF. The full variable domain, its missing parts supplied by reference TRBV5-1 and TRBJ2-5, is KAGVTQTPRYLIKTRGQQVTLSCSPISGHRSVSWYQQTPGQGLQFLFEYFSETQRNKGNFPGRFSGRQFSNSRSEMNVSTLELGDSALYLCASSLGQLQETQYFGPGTRLLVL.

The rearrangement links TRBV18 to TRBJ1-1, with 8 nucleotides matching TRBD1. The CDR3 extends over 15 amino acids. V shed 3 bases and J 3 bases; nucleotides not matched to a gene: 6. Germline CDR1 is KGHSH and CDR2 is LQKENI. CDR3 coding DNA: TGTGCCAGCTCACCTACACAGGGGGTGGACACTGAAGCTTTCTTT. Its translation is CASSPTQGVDTEAFF.

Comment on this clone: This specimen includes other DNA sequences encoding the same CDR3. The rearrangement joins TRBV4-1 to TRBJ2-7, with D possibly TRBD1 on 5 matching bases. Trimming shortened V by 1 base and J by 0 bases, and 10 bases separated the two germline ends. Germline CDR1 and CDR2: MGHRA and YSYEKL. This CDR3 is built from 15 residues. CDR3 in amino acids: CASSQVQGSSYEQYF. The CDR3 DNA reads TGCGCCAGCAGCCAAGTCCAGGGTAGCTCCTACGAGCAGTACTTC.

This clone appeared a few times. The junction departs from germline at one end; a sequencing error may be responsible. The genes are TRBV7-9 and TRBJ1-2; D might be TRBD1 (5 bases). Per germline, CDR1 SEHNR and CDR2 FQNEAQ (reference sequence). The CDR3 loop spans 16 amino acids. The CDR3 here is CSSSLASGLFHYGYTF. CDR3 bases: TGTTCCAGCAGCTTAGCCTCAGGGCTTTTTCACTATGGCTACACCTTC.

CDR3 sequence reads: CASSVDPSADTQYF. The CDR3 DNA reads TGTGCCAGCAGCGTAGACCCTAGCGCAGATACGCAGTATTTT. The chain carries TRBV9 and TRBJ2-3; D might be TRBD2 (6 bases). In germline, CDR1 is SGDLS, CDR2 YYNGEE. Trimming cost V 0 bases and J 4 bases, with 9 bases left between them. The CDR3 totals 14 residues.